What follows are 17 T cell receptor beta chains derived from one specimen sequenced in a study of beta chain features in type 1 diabetes. cDNA synthesis used the whole RNA isolate, giving expressed TCRB sequences. Generated by immunoSEQ multiplex PCR, the TCRdb table keeps only in-frame clones and is missing some. The sample holds approximately 470,000 clones, 30% seen once. Sequencing input: naive CD4+ T cells from blood. The origin of the receptors is a man aged 18 to 30 in good health.

This clone showed up just a few times. At the DNA level, this CDR3 is encoded by other sequences in the same sample as well. The chain has TRBV7-2 and TRBJ2-3, with TRBD2 as a possible D gene (5 bases). Germline CDR1 is SGHTA and CDR2 is FQGNSA. CDR3 length equals 14 residues. V shed 1 base and J shed 1 base, with 6 bases lying between them. CDR3 sequence (DNA): TGTGCCAGCAGCTTAGTCGGGGGCACAGATACGCAGTATTTT. Its protein product is CASSLVGGTDTQYF.

The rearrangement joins TRBV25-1 to TRBJ2-1, with D maybe TRBD2 (5 bases). Trimming took off 5 bases at V and 0 bases at J, with 11 bases between the two ends. This CDR3 has 15 amino acids. Looked up from germline, CDR1 is MGHDK and CDR2 is SYGVNS. The CDR3 region is CASSNLGSSYNEQFF. CDR3 nucleotide sequence: TGTGCCAGCAGTAACTTGGGGAGCTCCTACAATGAGCAGTTCTTC.

The rearrangement joins TRBV4-3 to TRBJ2-1, with 7 bases identical to TRBD2. The germline V gene encodes CDR1 LGHNA and CDR2 YSLEER. The CDR3 is 17 residues long. Trimming at V came to 1 base and at J to 7 bases, leaving 13 bases not matched to a gene. The chain's CDR3 is CASSQAAAGEVMNEQFF. The CDR3, as DNA: TGCGCCAGCAGCCAAGCCGCGGCGGGAGAGGTAATGAATGAGCAGTTCTTC.

This chain joins TRBV7-6 and TRBJ1-5, with TRBD1 matching 8 bases. The CDR3 runs 14 residues. V dropped 5 bases and J dropped 7; count of bases not matched to a gene: 7. In germline, CDR1 is SGHVS, CDR2 FNYEAQ. CDR3 protein: CASSQDREGQPQHF. The CDR3 region has the DNA TGTGCCAGCAGCCAGGACAGGGAAGGGCAGCCCCAGCATTTT.

CDR3 loop: CAIRSSGSFDEQYF. CDR3 bases: TGTGCCATCCGATCTAGCGGGAGTTTCGACGAGCAGTACTTC. The chain recombines TRBV10-3 with TRBJ2-7; 10 nucleotides line up with TRBD2. Germline CDR1 is ENHRY and CDR2 is SYGVKD. Trimming took 8 bases from V and 5 from J; bases not matched to a gene: 9. CDR3 length: 14 amino acids.

This chain joins TRBV4-1 and TRBJ1-5; D gene ambiguous. With 2 bases removed from V and 9 bases from J, the gap between germline ends came to 8 bases. The germline V gene encodes CDR1 MGHRA and CDR2 YSYEKL. The CDR3 sequence is 12 residues long. The CDR3 spells CASSQPGRPQHF. CDR3 nucleotide sequence: TGCGCCAGCAGCCAACCTGGGAGGCCCCAGCATTTT.

The chain couples TRBV4-3 to TRBJ2-6, with no clear D. This CDR3 comprises 13 residues. CDR1 and CDR2 (germline): LGHNA, YSLEER. Trimming stripped 6 bases from V and 0 bases from J, with 3 bases between. The CDR3 loop reads CASRISGANVLTF. The CDR3 DNA follows: TGCGCCAGCAGGATCTCTGGGGCCAACGTCCTGACTTTC.

This chain connects TRBV10-3 to TRBJ2-7, with D uncertain. CDR3 size: 16 residues. Germline loops: CDR1 ENHRY, CDR2 SYGVKD. The germline V and J ends were trimmed by 0 bases and 4 bases, with 16 bases remaining between them. DNA of the CDR3: TGTGCCATCAGTGAGTCGAGAGGCGGAACCCAATACGAGCAGTACTTC. Translating gives CAISESRGGTQYEQYF.

This clone occurred a few times. CDR3 sequence reads: CASASGGYEQFF. In nucleotides, the CDR3 is TGTGCCAGCGCTAGCGGGGGGTACGAGCAGTTCTTC. The rearrangement links TRBV7-9 to TRBJ2-1; 11 bases line up with TRBD2. The V gene end was trimmed by 8 bases and the J gene end by 10 bases; junction bases not matched to a gene: 4. Per the germline V gene, CDR1 is SEHNR and CDR2 is FQNEAQ (reference sequence). The CDR3 runs to 12 residues.

There are a few counts of this clone. This chain links TRBV29-1 with TRBJ2-4; D unresolved. Germline V gene data show CDR1 as SQVTM and CDR2 as ANQGSEA. There are 11 residues in the CDR3. With 0 bases removed from V and 11 bases from J, the gap between germline ends came to 8 bases. CDR3 in DNA: TGCAGCGTTGAAGATCGATTGGTTCAGTACTTC. Its translation: CSVEDRLVQYF.

This clone was observed a few times. The chain recombines TRBV29-1 with TRBJ2-7; TRBD1 agrees at 7 bases. V trimming: 4 bases; J trimming: 0 bases; junction bases outside the gene matches: 12. Looked up from germline, CDR1 is SQVTM and CDR2 is ANQGSEA. This CDR3 comprises 16 residues. CDR3 amino acids: CSVAALERTGSYEQYF. CDR3 in DNA: TGCAGCGTTGCGGCCCTAGAGCGGACAGGCTCCTACGAGCAGTACTTC.

The CDR3: CASSLDRGFQETQYF. The CDR3, as DNA: TGTGCCAGCAGCTTGGACAGGGGGTTTCAAGAGACCCAGTACTTC. V usage is TRBV5-6 and J usage is TRBJ2-5, with TRBD1 matching over 8 bases. Germline CDR1 is SGHDT and CDR2 is YYEEEE. Unmatched junction bases numbered 3, after V lost 0 bases and J lost 2 bases. The CDR3 loop spans 15 amino acids.

The sample holds a few counts of this clone. Different DNA sequences within this sample yield the same CDR3. The chain links TRBV29-1 to TRBJ1-1; D unclear. V shed 2 bases and J shed 0 bases, with 7 bases lying between them. The germline gives CDR1 SQVTM, CDR2 ANQGSEA. CDR3 size: 13 residues. The DNA for the CDR3 is TGCAGCGTTGAACGAAAGATGAACACTGAAGCTTTCTTT. As protein: CSVERKMNTEAFF.

The chain joins TRBV29-1 to TRBJ2-7; a weak D match, TRBD1 (6 bases). Per the germline V gene, CDR1 is SQVTM and CDR2 is ANQGSEA. This CDR3 comprises 14 residues. V was clipped by 0 bases and J by 5 bases, with 14 bases between them. The CDR3 is CSVEDGGRGDEQYF. The CDR3 DNA sequence: TGCAGCGTTGAAGATGGGGGCAGGGGTGACGAGCAGTACTTC.

The chain uses TRBV4-1 and TRBJ1-5; 7 bases fit TRBD1. CDR3 size: 14 residues. The germline V gene has CDR1 MGHRA and CDR2 YSYEKL. The V and J ends lost 3 bases and 4 bases, in that order; junction bases with no gene match: 3. CDR3 nucleotides: TGCGCCAGCAGCCAGACAGGGAGGAATCAGCCCCAGCATTTT. It codes for CASSQTGRNQPQHF.

V is TRBV29-1 and J is TRBJ2-1, with 10 bases identical to TRBD2. In germline, CDR1 is SQVTM, CDR2 ANQGSEA. CDR3 length: 16 residues. The V gene end was trimmed by 5 bases and the J gene end by 5 bases; junction bases not matched to a gene: 12. The CDR3 is CSVSALGTSANNEQFF. The CDR3 nucleotides read TGCAGCGTTTCAGCTCTCGGGACTAGCGCCAACAATGAGCAGTTCTTC.

This clone was counted between two and nine times. The chain employs TRBV7-9 and TRBJ2-1; 7 nucleotides match TRBD1. The junction had 15 bases not matched to a gene; V was cut back by 5 bases and J by 8 bases. The CDR3 consists of 16 residues. From germline, CDR1 is SEHNR and CDR2 FQNEAQ (reference sequence). CDR3 nucleotides: TGTGCCAGCAGCCTTAACGACAGGGCCATAGCCGATGAGCAGTTCTTC. This encodes CASSLNDRAIADEQFF.